These 29 T cell receptor beta chains originate from one sample sequenced in a study of identical twins (dated by TCRdb to about 2016). Library preparation employed 5' RACE. Sequencer: Illumina HiSeq 2000. In-frame beta chains were kept once TCRdb had trimmed the public reads at Q25 with fastp and called clones with MiXCR. Every distinct CDR3 protein forms one entry, paired with its most common genes and DNA. The sample table lists about 200,000 distinct CDR3 sequences, around 8.1% of them with a count of one. About 1.9% of the sample is in the top ten clones. These sequences were also reported in another study, on yellow fever vaccine responses in identical twins.

Source material: memory (CD45RO+) T cells sorted from blood. The meaning of the sample's cell subset or site label: CD45RO+ enriched T cells. All receptors come from a young woman in good health.

This clonotype occurred many times. The V gene is TRBV7-9, the J gene TRBJ1-1; D is uncertain. Deletions cut 4 bases from V and 4 bases from J, with 16 bases between. CDR3 length: 15 amino acids. Germline loops: CDR1 SEHNR, CDR2 FQNEAQ (reference sequence). The CDR3 protein is CASSSDVWESTEAFF. As DNA, the CDR3 is TGTGCCAGCAGCTCCGACGTCTGGGAGAGCACTGAAGCTTTCTTT.

This clonotype has just a few counts. The rearrangement uses TRBV7-2 and TRBJ2-2; D is ambiguous. There are 15 residues in the CDR3. Germline V lookup: CDR1 SGHTA, CDR2 FQGNSA. Trimming removed 6 bases from V and 1 base from J, with 12 bases in between. CDR3 protein: CASRLGTGNTGELFF. CDR3 in DNA: TGTGCCAGCAGATTGGGAACGGGGAACACCGGGGAGCTGTTTTTT.

This clonotype was detected ten times or more. This chain uses TRBV28 with TRBJ2-1; 7 nucleotides match TRBD1. There are 14 residues in the CDR3. The ends lost 5 bases at V and 5 bases at J; junction bases unmatched: 6. The germline V gene has CDR1 MDHEN and CDR2 SYDVKM. The CDR3 spells CASSVQGGDNEQFF. Written as DNA, the CDR3 is TGTGCCAGCAGTGTGCAAGGGGGCGACAATGAGCAGTTCTTC.

This clonotype has ten or more counts. The genes are TRBV5-1 and TRBJ2-3, with 11 bases aligning to TRBD2. Germline V gives CDR1 SGHRS, CDR2 YFSETQ. The CDR3 covers 17 residues. With 4 bases clipped from V and 0 bases from J, the junction kept 7 bases outside the gene matches. CDR3 nucleotides: TGCGCCAGCAGCCCCGGGACTAGCGGATCAAGCACAGATACGCAGTATTTT. Translated, it gives CASSPGTSGSSTDTQYF.

This clonotype was observed many times. This chain joins TRBV28 and TRBJ2-2; D is undetermined. The germline V gene has CDR1 MDHEN and CDR2 SYDVKM. The CDR3 spans 14 residues. The V end was cut by 2 bases, the J end by 3 bases, with 7 bases between. As DNA, the CDR3 is TGTGCCAGCAGTTTACGCCCATACACCGGGGAGCTGTTTTTT. This translates into CASSLRPYTGELFF.

The chain links TRBV7-9 to TRBJ1-1, with a tentative D call TRBD1 (6 bases). The germline CDR1 and CDR2 sequences are SEHNR and FQNEAQ (reference sequence). The CDR3 length is 15 residues. V lost 8 bases and J lost 2, with 18 bases in between. CDR3 sequence: CASLKGAGENTEAFF. CDR3 nucleotides: TGTGCCAGCCTCAAGGGTGCAGGGGAAAACACTGAAGCTTTCTTT.

This clonotype appeared many times. This sequence joins TRBV12-3 or TRBV12-4 and TRBJ1-2; 7 bases line up with TRBD1. V was clipped by 6 bases and J by 5 bases; unmatched bases: 12. The CDR3 loop spans 15 amino acids. CDR3 coding DNA: TGTGCCAGCAGCCCAAACGGAGGGGGCGAATATGGCTACACCTTC. It is translated as CASSPNGGGEYGYTF.

This clonotype was seen a few times. This chain uses TRBV2 with TRBJ2-1; tentative D call: TRBD2 (6 bases). The ends were cut back, 2 bases at V and 4 bases at J, with 12 bases in the middle. Germline CDR1 is SNHLY and CDR2 is FYNNEI. The CDR3 contains 15 residues. CDR3: CASSEIRGLYNEQFF. The CDR3 bases are TGTGCCAGCAGTGAAATACGGGGGTTATACAATGAGCAGTTCTTC.

This chain links TRBV20-1 with TRBJ2-4; 12 bases match TRBD1. CDR3 size: 14 residues. The germline CDR1 and CDR2 sequences are DFQATT and SNEGSKA (reference sequence). Unmatched junction bases numbered 6, after V lost 3 bases and J lost 9 bases. This chain's CDR3 is CSASVGTGGSIQYF. The CDR3 nucleotides read TGCAGTGCTAGTGTGGGGACAGGGGGCAGCATTCAGTACTTC.

This clonotype has more than one count but fewer than ten. This chain links TRBV6-2 or TRBV6-3 with TRBJ2-7, with a tentative D call TRBD2 (5 bases). The CDR3 totals 16 residues. V lost 2 bases and J 1 base, leaving 15 bases between the germline ends. Germline-derived CDR1 and CDR2 are MNHEY and SVGEGT. The CDR3: CASSYKLGGESYEQYF. DNA of the CDR3: TGTGCCAGCAGTTACAAGTTAGGAGGAGAGTCCTACGAGCAGTACTTC.

At least ten counts were recorded for this clonotype. The chain carries TRBV9 and TRBJ2-7; D unclear. The CDR3 contains 13 residues. V dropped 3 bases and J dropped 0 bases, with 7 bases sitting between them. From germline, CDR1 is SGDLS and CDR2 YYNGEE. This chain's CDR3 is CASSARPSYEQYF. In DNA, the CDR3 is TGTGCCAGCAGCGCCCGCCCCTCCTACGAGCAGTACTTC. Full variable domain (remainder filled in from reference TRBV9 and TRBJ2-7): DSGVTQTPKHLITATGQRVTLRCSPRSGDLSVYWYQQSLDQGLQFLIQYYNGEERAKGNILERFSAQQFPDLHSELNLSSLELGDSALYFCASSARPSYEQYFGPGTRLTVT.

This clonotype appeared a few times. CDR3 region: CASSYQTV. The CDR3 region has the DNA TGTGCCAGCAGTTACCAAACGGTC. The chain recombines TRBV6-5 with TRBJ2-7; D gene ambiguous. The CDR3 has 8 residues. CDR1 and CDR2 (germline): MNHEY, SVGAGI.

The table lists this clonotype with a few counts. The genes are TRBV4-2 and TRBJ2-5; 9 bases line up with TRBD1. This CDR3 has 16 residues. Germline trimming cut 4 bases from V and 2 bases from J; bases unmatched to any gene: 8. Germline V gives CDR1 LGHNA, CDR2 YNFKEQ. CDR3 sequence reads: CASSPNPGQGQETQYF. The CDR3 nucleotides read TGTGCCAGCAGCCCAAATCCGGGACAGGGACAAGAGACCCAGTACTTC.

The rearrangement links TRBV7-9 to TRBJ2-1; perhaps TRBD1 as D (6 bases). The CDR3 runs to 16 residues. Deletions cut 5 bases from V and 7 bases from J, with 21 bases between. The germline gives CDR1 SEHNR, CDR2 FQNEAQ (reference sequence). The CDR3 loop reads CASSGNWGQTGNEQFF. The CDR3 DNA reads TGTGCCAGCAGCGGAAATTGGGGGCAAACAGGGAATGAGCAGTTCTTC.

There are a few counts of this clonotype. The V call is TRBV9, the J call TRBJ1-5; no clear D gene. Trimming cost V 10 bases and J 9 bases, with 8 bases left between them. Per germline, CDR1 SGDLS and CDR2 YYNGEE. CDR3 size: 9 residues. The CDR3, as DNA: TGTGCCCCTTTAGGGCCCCAGCATTTT. This codes for CAPLGPQHF.

The V gene is TRBV7-9, the J gene TRBJ2-7; TRBD2 matches 12 bases. This CDR3 has 14 residues. V was pared by 5 bases and J by 6 bases, with 5 bases of the junction left unmatched. In germline, CDR1 is SEHNR, CDR2 FQNEAQ (reference sequence). The CDR3 protein is CASSASGRAFEQYF. The CDR3 DNA reads TGTGCCAGCAGCGCTAGCGGGAGGGCATTCGAGCAGTACTTC.

There are many counts of this clonotype. The rearrangement joins TRBV7-2 to TRBJ1-2; unclear D gene. The CDR3 is 14 residues long. V was cut by 1 base and J by 2 bases, with 8 bases left in between. Germline loops: CDR1 SGHTA, CDR2 FQGNSA. CDR3 amino acids: CASSLVTQNYGYTF. CDR3 bases: TGTGCCAGCAGCTTAGTAACACAGAACTATGGCTACACCTTC.

This clonotype has ten or more counts. The genes are TRBV5-1 and TRBJ2-6, with unresolved D. Germline V gives CDR1 SGHRS, CDR2 YFSETQ. CDR3 size: 15 residues. V was trimmed by 0 bases and J by 2 bases, leaving 6 bases between them. The CDR3 coding sequence is TGCGCCAGCAGCTTGGGGAGTCCTGGGGCCAACGTCCTGACTTTC. Protein: CASSLGSPGANVLTF.

The V gene is TRBV30, the J gene TRBJ2-7, with D possibly being TRBD2 (6 bases). Deletions cut 1 base from V and 2 bases from J, with 18 bases between. Germline V gene lookup returns CDR1 GTSNPN and CDR2 SVGIG (reference sequence). The CDR3 contains 16 residues. The CDR3 is CAWSAPRGGYTYEQYF. The CDR3 DNA sequence: TGTGCCTGGAGTGCCCCACGTGGGGGGTACACCTACGAGCAGTACTTC. Supplemented by reference TRBV30 and TRBJ2-7, the full variable domain reads SQTIHQWPATLVQPVGSPLSLECTVEGTSNPNLYWYRQAAGRGLQLLFYSVGIGQISSEVPQNLSASRPQDRQFILSSKKLLLSDSGFYLCAWSAPRGGYTYEQYFGPGTRLTVT.

This clonotype was recorded many times. The gene calls are TRBV5-6 and TRBJ2-2; the D is unclear. CDR1 SGHDT and CDR2 YYEEEE come from the germline V gene. With 2 bases removed from V and 3 bases from J, the gap between germline ends came to 2 bases. The CDR3 is 12 residues long. The chain's CDR3 is CASSFDTGELFF. CDR3 in DNA: TGTGCCAGCAGCTTTGACACCGGGGAGCTGTTTTTT.

In this sample, this clonotype turned up a few times. CDR3 DNA sequence: TGTGCCAGCAGTCGTAGGGATTACACAGATACGCAGTATTTT. Residues: CASSRRDYTDTQYF. This chain links TRBV6-1 with TRBJ2-3; D not resolved. Germline CDR1 and CDR2: MNHNS and SASEGT. The CDR3 is 14 residues long. V gave up 5 bases and J gave up 2 bases, with 11 bases separating them.

This clonotype was detected only a few times. The rearrangement uses TRBV20-1 and TRBJ1-6; the D gene is possibly TRBD1 (5 bases). CDR1 DFQATT and CDR2 SNEGSKA come from the germline V gene (reference sequence). V was clipped by 4 bases and J by 8 bases, with 12 bases between them. The CDR3 is 13 amino acids. The CDR3 sequence is CSATQGTDSPLHF. The CDR3 DNA follows: TGCAGTGCTACCCAGGGTACCGATTCACCCCTCCACTTT.

This clonotype was recorded at least ten times. The chain couples TRBV6-2 or TRBV6-3 to TRBJ2-5; tentatively, D is TRBD1 (6 bases). The CDR3 is 14 amino acids. In germline, CDR1 is MNHEY, CDR2 SVGEGT. Trimming cost V 5 bases and J 5 bases, with 15 bases left between them. CDR3 nucleotides: TGTGCCAGCAGTGCTCAACAGGGCGGGGAGACCCAGTACTTC. It translates to CASSAQQGGETQYF.

This clonotype was detected a few times. The V gene is TRBV30, the J gene TRBJ1-1; D unresolved. The CDR3 is 13 amino acids. Germline lookup yields CDR1 GTSNPN and CDR2 SVGIG (reference sequence). V lost 4 bases and J 0 bases, leaving 9 bases between the germline ends. The CDR3 nucleotides are TGTGCCTGGAAAACAACCCTGAACACTGAAGCTTTCTTT. This codes for CAWKTTLNTEAFF.

The chain uses TRBV11-1 and TRBJ2-2; 9 bases agree with TRBD2. The CDR3 loop spans 18 amino acids. Germline assignment: CDR1 SGHAT and CDR2 FQDESV (reference sequence). The V segment lost 2 bases and the J segment 7 bases; nucleotides outside the gene matches: 14. CDR3 loop: CASSLKVVRGGPGGELFF. For the CDR3, the DNA is TGTGCCAGCAGCTTAAAGGTTGTGCGGGGGGGCCCCGGCGGGGAGCTGTTTTTT.

The CDR3 here is CASTPNRVNTGELFF. The CDR3 coding sequence is TGTGCCAGCACCCCTAACAGGGTAAACACCGGGGAGCTGTTTTTT. The gene calls are TRBV7-2 and TRBJ2-2; D may be TRBD1 (6 bases). V lost 7 bases, J lost 2 bases, and 14 bases lay in between. CDR3 size: 15 residues. Germline V CDR1 and CDR2: SGHTA, FQGNSA. Drawing the rest from reference TRBV7-2 and TRBJ2-2, the complete variable domain is GAGVSQSPSNKVTEKGKDVELRCDPISGHTALYWYRQSLGQGLEFLIYFQGNSAPDKSGLPSDRFSAERTGGSVSTLTIQRTQQEDSAVYLCASTPNRVNTGELFFGEGSRLTVL.

This clonotype was detected a few times. The V and J genes are TRBV6-2 or TRBV6-3 and TRBJ1-5, with 8 positions matching TRBD1. Germline V lookup: CDR1 MNHEY, CDR2 SVGEGT. The CDR3 is 14 residues long. V dropped 8 bases and J dropped 2; count of bases not matched to a gene: 5. The CDR3 here is CASVETGGNQPQHF. CDR3 coding DNA: TGTGCCAGCGTCGAGACAGGGGGCAATCAGCCCCAGCATTTT.

This clonotype was recorded many times. This chain joins TRBV20-1 and TRBJ2-2; D gene ambiguous. The CDR3 has 12 residues. The germline CDR1 and CDR2 sequences are DFQATT and SNEGSKA (reference sequence). The V and J ends lost 3 bases and 5 bases respectively, with 7 bases between them. The CDR3 region is CSASFETGELFF. CDR3 DNA sequence: TGCAGTGCTAGTTTCGAAACCGGGGAGCTGTTTTTT.

This chain links TRBV28 with TRBJ2-2; D not certain. This CDR3 comprises 14 residues. Per the germline V gene, CDR1 is MDHEN and CDR2 is SYDVKM. With 6 bases removed from V and 0 bases from J, the gap between germline ends came to 8 bases. CDR3 sequence: CASRVDANTGELFF. The DNA of the CDR3 is TGTGCCAGCAGGGTGGACGCGAACACCGGGGAGCTGTTTTTT.